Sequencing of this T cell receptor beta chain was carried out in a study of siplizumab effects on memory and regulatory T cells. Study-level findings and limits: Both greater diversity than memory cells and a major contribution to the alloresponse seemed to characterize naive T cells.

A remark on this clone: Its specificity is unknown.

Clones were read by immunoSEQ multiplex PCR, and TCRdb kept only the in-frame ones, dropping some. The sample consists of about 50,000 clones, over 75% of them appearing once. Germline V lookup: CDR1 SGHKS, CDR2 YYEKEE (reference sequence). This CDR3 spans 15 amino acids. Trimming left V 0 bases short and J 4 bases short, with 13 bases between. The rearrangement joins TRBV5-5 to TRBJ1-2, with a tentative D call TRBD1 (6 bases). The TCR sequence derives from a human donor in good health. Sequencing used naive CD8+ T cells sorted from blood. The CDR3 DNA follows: TGTGCCAGCAGCTTGGACGGCGGGGGGGCCTATGGCTACACCTTC. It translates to CASSLDGGGAYGYTF.